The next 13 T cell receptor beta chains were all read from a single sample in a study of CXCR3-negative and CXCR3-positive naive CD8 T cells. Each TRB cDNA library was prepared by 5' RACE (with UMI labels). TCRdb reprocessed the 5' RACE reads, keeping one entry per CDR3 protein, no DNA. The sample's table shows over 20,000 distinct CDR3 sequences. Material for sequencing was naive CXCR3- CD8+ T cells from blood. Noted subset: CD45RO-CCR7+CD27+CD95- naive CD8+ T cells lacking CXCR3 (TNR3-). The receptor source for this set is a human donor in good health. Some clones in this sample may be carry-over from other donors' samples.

The CDR3 protein is CASYNAEAGANVLTF. The V gene is TRBV11-2, the J gene TRBJ2-6. The length of the CDR3 is 15 residues. CDR1 and CDR2 (germline): SGHAT, FQNNGV.

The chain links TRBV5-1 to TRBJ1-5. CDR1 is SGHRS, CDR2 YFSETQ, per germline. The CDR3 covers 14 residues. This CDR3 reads CASRSGLSDQPQHF.

The CDR3: CASSLTHSTGTHQPQHF. V is TRBV12-3 or TRBV12-4 and J is TRBJ1-5; TCRdb's D call, TRBD1, is unchecked because there is no DNA. The CDR3 has 17 amino acids.

The CDR3 sequence is CASSLVTGTAETQYF. The rearrangement links TRBV28 to TRBJ2-5; the D call from TCRdb, TRBD1, cannot be confirmed without DNA. The CDR3 runs to 15 residues. Germline assignment: CDR1 MDHEN and CDR2 SYDVKM. The whole variable domain, remainder taken from reference TRBV28 and TRBJ2-5, is DVKVTQSSRYLVKRTGEKVFLECVQDMDHENMFWYRQDPGLGLRLIYFSYDVKMKEKGDIPEGYSVSREKKERFSLILESASTNQTSMYLCASSLVTGTAETQYFGPGTRLLVL.

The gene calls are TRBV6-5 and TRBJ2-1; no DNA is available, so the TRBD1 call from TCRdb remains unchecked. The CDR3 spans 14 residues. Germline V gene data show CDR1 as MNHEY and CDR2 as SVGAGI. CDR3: CASSWGQGYNEQFF.

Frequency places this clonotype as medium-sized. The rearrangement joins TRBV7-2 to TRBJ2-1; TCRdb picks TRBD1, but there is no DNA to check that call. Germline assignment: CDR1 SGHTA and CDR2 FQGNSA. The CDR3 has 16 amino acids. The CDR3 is CASSIGQGLSYNEQFF.

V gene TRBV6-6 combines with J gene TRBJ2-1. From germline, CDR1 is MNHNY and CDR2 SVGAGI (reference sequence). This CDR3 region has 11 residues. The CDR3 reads CASKVGNEQFF.

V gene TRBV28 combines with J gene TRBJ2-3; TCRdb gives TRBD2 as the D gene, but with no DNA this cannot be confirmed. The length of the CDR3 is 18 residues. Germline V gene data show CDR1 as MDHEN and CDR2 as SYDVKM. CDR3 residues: CASSAVFGRPGRTDTQYF. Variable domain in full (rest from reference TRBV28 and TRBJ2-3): DVKVTQSSRYLVKRTGEKVFLECVQDMDHENMFWYRQDPGLGLRLIYFSYDVKMKEKGDIPEGYSVSREKKERFSLILESASTNQTSMYLCASSAVFGRPGRTDTQYFGPGTRLTVL.

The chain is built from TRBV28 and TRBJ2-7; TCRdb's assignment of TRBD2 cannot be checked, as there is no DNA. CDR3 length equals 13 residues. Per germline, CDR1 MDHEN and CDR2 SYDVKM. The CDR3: CASNRDSAYEQYF.

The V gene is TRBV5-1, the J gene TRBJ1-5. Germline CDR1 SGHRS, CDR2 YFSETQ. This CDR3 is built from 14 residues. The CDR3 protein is CASSLGAGDQPQHF.

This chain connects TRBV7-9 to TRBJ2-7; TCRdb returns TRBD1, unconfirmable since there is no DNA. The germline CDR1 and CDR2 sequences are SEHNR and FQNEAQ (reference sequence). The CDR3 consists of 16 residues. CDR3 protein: CASSLAAGQDSYEQYF.

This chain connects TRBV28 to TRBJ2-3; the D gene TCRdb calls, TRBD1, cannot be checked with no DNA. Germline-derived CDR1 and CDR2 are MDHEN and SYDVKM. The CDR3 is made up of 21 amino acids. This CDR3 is CASSYFHRGNYLSGNTDTQYF.

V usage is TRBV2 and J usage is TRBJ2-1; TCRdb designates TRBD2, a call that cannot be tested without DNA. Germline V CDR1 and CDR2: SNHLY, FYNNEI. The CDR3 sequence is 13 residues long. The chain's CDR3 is CASSEYGGQEQFF.